A selection of T cell receptor beta chains follows, all from one sample in a study of blood T cells in healthy people across ages. TCRdb analysed the 5' RACE reads with MiXCR anew, one entry per CDR3 protein. The sample includes some 560,000 distinct CDR3 sequences, about 27% of them seen just once. The sample also formed part of further work on T cells of mothers and their children.

Sequencing input: blood. The receptors were gathered from a boy younger than 10 in good health. The CDR3 runs from the conserved cysteine through the conserved F or W. D genes are given only for firm matches. Size values are once, few and many counts, or a class for expanded clones, and some rows have none.

TRBJ2-1,-,14,few,TRBV12-3/TRBV12-4,TGTGCCAGCACTCCTGGGGGCCTTAATAATGAGCAGTTCTTC,CASTPGGLNNEQFF
TRBJ1-4,-,13,-,TRBV7-2,TGTGCCAGCAGCTTAGGGAATAATGAAAAACTGTTTTTT,CASSLGNNEKLFF
TRBJ1-1,-,18,-,TRBV21-1,TGTGCCAGCAGCAAAGAGGGTATCGCAGGCAACGTTTCAAGGGGGGCTTTCTTT,CASSKEGIAGNVSRGAFF
TRBJ1-1,-,13,-,TRBV30,TGTGCCTGGAGTTTCAGGGTTGGGACTGAAGCTTTCTTT,CAWSFRVGTEAFF
TRBJ1-2,-,14,-,TRBV12-3/TRBV12-4,TGTGCCAGCAGTTTAGCAGGGCCCTACTATGGCTACACCTTC,CASSLAGPYYGYTF
TRBJ2-5,TRBD1,14,once,TRBV5-5,TGTGCCAGCAGCCCCCGACAGGGCCCAGAGACCCAGTACTTC,CASSPRQGPETQYF
TRBJ2-2,-,13,-,TRBV7-2,TGTGCCAGCAGCTTAGTACGCCGCGGGGAGCTGTTTTTT,CASSLVRRGELFF
TRBJ2-6,-,14,once,TRBV27,TGTGCCAGCAGCGGAATGGGTGGGGCCAACGTCCTGACTTTC,CASSGMGGANVLTF
TRBJ2-1,TRBD1,13,few,TRBV4-1,TGCGCCAGCAGTCAAATAAAGGACAGGGGCAAGTTCTTC,CASSQIKDRGKFF
TRBJ2-5,-,14,-,TRBV6-6,TGTGCCAGCAGTTACGTGGGGGATCGGGAGACCCAGTACTTC,CASSYVGDRETQYF
TRBJ2-1,TRBD2,16,few,TRBV10-1,TGCGCCAGCAGTGAGGGCATACTAGCGGGGGGGAAGGAGCAGTTCTTC,CASSEGILAGGKEQFF
TRBJ1-1,-,14,-,TRBV5-1,TGCGCCAGCAGCGTGGGTGTGGGTGGCACTGAAGCTTTCTTT,CASSVGVGGTEAFF
TRBJ2-1,TRBD1,13,-,TRBV9,TGTGCCAGCAGCACCTTTGCAGGGGGTGAGCAGTTCTTC,CASSTFAGGEQFF
TRBJ2-5,-,15,few,TRBV9,TGTGCCAGCAGCGTAAATTGGGGGGTCCAAGAGACCCAGTACTTC,CASSVNWGVQETQYF
TRBJ2-2,-,15,few,TRBV11-2,TGTGCCAGCAGCCGCGGGGCGACTAACACCGGGGAGCTGTTTTTT,CASSRGATNTGELFF
TRBJ1-1,-,14,few,TRBV2,TGTGCCAGCAGTGAAGATGGGGGCGGGACTGAAGCTTTCTTT,CASSEDGGGTEAFF
TRBJ1-1,TRBD1,16,few,TRBV5-1,TGCGCCAGCAGCTTGGACAGGGGCGATATGAACACTGAAGCTTTCTTT,CASSLDRGDMNTEAFF
TRBJ1-2,-,15,few,TRBV7-9,TGTGCCAGCAGCTTAGCAGGGGCCACTAACTATGGCTACACCTTC,CASSLAGATNYGYTF
TRBJ2-7,-,15,-,TRBV6-6,TGTGCCAGCAGGAGGGGGCGGGGGCCCGAGTACGAGCAGTACTTC,CASRRGRGPEYEQYF
TRBJ1-5,-,13,few,TRBV10-3,TGTGCCATCAGGCCCGGGACAAATCAGCCCCAGCATTTT,CAIRPGTNQPQHF
TRBJ1-4,TRBD1,15,many,TRBV4-3,TGCGCCAGCAGCCAACCGGGACAGGGAAATGAAAAACTGTTTTTT,CASSQPGQGNEKLFF
TRBJ2-1,-,14,-,TRBV23-1,TGCGCCAGCACCTATACAGGGTCCCACAATGAGCAGTTCTTC,CASTYTGSHNEQFF
TRBJ1-5,-,14,few,TRBV5-1,TGCGCCAGCAGCTTGGACGGGGTCGATCAGCCCCAGCATTTT,CASSLDGVDQPQHF
TRBJ1-1,TRBD1,14,-,TRBV10-3,TGTGCCATCAGGGAGCCTGACAGGGACACTGAAGCTTTCTTT,CAIREPDRDTEAFF
TRBJ1-3,-,15,few,TRBV6-2/TRBV6-3,TGTGCCAGCAACTCTCCGGGCCCCGCTGGAAACACCATATATTTT,CASNSPGPAGNTIYF
TRBJ2-1,TRBD2,16,many,TRBV20-1,TGCAGTGCTAGAGATCTTAAGGCTAGCGGGCTGAATGAGCAGTTCTTC,CSARDLKASGLNEQFF
TRBJ2-7,-,13,-,TRBV5-1,TGCGCCAGCAGCACGGACAACTCCTACGAGCAGTACTTC,CASSTDNSYEQYF
TRBJ2-3,-,16,few,TRBV24-1,TGTGCCACCAGTGAGAAGGTAAACGGAGGAACAGATACGCAGTATTTT,CATSEKVNGGTDTQYF
TRBJ1-1,TRBD1,15,many,TRBV3-1,TGTGCCAGCAGCCAAGTCGGGACAGGCGCAACCGAAGCTTTCTTT,CASSQVGTGATEAFF
TRBJ1-1,-,15,-,TRBV11-1,TGTGCCAGCAGCTTAGATGCGGGAATGAACACTGAAGCTTTCTTT,CASSLDAGMNTEAFF
TRBJ1-2,-,14,-,TRBV6-6,TGTGCCAGCGGTAGGACAGCCAGTAACTATGGCTACACCTTC,CASGRTASNYGYTF
TRBJ2-1,TRBD1,15,-,TRBV5-1,TGCGCCAGCAGCTTGATGTCAGGGGGCTTTCATGAGCAGTTCTTC,CASSLMSGGFHEQFF
TRBJ2-6,-,16,few,TRBV27,TGTGCCAGCAGTTCTGGGGGCACTACTGGGGCCAACGTCCTGACTTTC,CASSSGGTTGANVLTF
TRBJ2-7,TRBD2,15,-,TRBV5-5,TGTGCCAGCAGCCAGAGAGCGGGGGTCGCCTACGAGCAGTACTTC,CASSQRAGVAYEQYF
TRBJ1-1,-,14,few,TRBV15,TGTGCCACCAGCAGAGACCCTACGAACACTGAAGCTTTCTTT,CATSRDPTNTEAFF
TRBJ2-1,-,13,once,TRBV29-1,TGCAGCGGCCAAGGGCCTAGCACCGATGAGCAGTTCTTC,CSGQGPSTDEQFF
TRBJ2-7,-,12,many,TRBV29-1,TGCAGCGCCCAGGGGTTCGGATACGAGCAGTACTTC,CSAQGFGYEQYF
TRBJ1-2,TRBD1,13,few,TRBV6-2/TRBV6-3,TGTGCCAGCAGCACGGACAGGGCGTATGGCTACACCTTC,CASSTDRAYGYTF
TRBJ1-2,-,13,-,TRBV3-1,TGTGCCAGCAGCCAAGAAGGCCGCTATGGCTACACCTTC,CASSQEGRYGYTF
TRBJ1-3,-,12,few,TRBV29-1,TGCAGCGTTGGTAGCGGAGGAAACACCATATATTTT,CSVGSGGNTIYF
TRBJ1-1,TRBD1,13,few,TRBV19,TGTGCCAGTAGTCCCGACAGGGGAGCCTTAGCTTTCTTT,CASSPDRGALAFF
TRBJ2-2,TRBD2,15,many,TRBV7-2,TGTGCCAGCAGTTTACTAGCGGGGGGGACCGGGGAGCTGTTTTTT,CASSLLAGGTGELFF
TRBJ2-7,-,14,-,TRBV12-3/TRBV12-4,TGTGCCAGCAGTCCACCCGGGAACTCCTACGAGCAGTACTTC,CASSPPGNSYEQYF
TRBJ1-1,TRBD1,15,-,TRBV14,TGTGCCAGCAGCCGCTCCGGGACAGGGATCACTGAAGCTTTCTTT,CASSRSGTGITEAFF
TRBJ2-7,TRBD2,15,few,TRBV27,TGTGCCAGCAGCACTAGCGGGACCCCCCCCTACGAGCAGTACTTC,CASSTSGTPPYEQYF
TRBJ2-3,TRBD1,17,-,TRBV9,TGTGCCAGCAGCTTGGGAAGACAGGGTTTCGACACAGATACGCAGTATTTT,CASSLGRQGFDTDTQYF
TRBJ1-5,TRBD1,13,-,TRBV20-1,TGCAGTGCCCACACAGGGGTCCGCCAGCCCCAGCATTTT,CSAHTGVRQPQHF
TRBJ2-7,-,15,once,TRBV9,TGTGCCAGCAGCCTTGGACAGTCTCCTCCATACGAGCAGTACTTC,CASSLGQSPPYEQYF
TRBJ1-5,TRBD1,17,-,TRBV7-9,TGTGCCAGCAGCTTCGGACAGGGGGCAACCCTCAATCAGCCCCAGCATTTT,CASSFGQGATLNQPQHF
TRBJ1-2,-,15,-,TRBV5-5,TGTGCCAGCAGCTCTTTATTTAACGGGGACTATGGCTACACCTTC,CASSSLFNGDYGYTF
TRBJ2-3,TRBD2,15,few,TRBV9,TGTGTCAGCAGCGTACGGCTAGCGGGAGCAGATACGCAGTATTTT,CVSSVRLAGADTQYF
TRBJ1-1,-,12,-,TRBV14,TGTGCCAGCAGCCAGCAAGCCGGAGGAGCTTTCTTT,CASSQQAGGAFF
TRBJ2-7,-,14,few,TRBV10-3,TGTGCCATCACTCGGGACAAGAGCTCCTACGAGCAGTACTTC,CAITRDKSSYEQYF